The 27 T cell receptor beta chains below come from one sample, sequenced in a study of T cell responses to AZD1222 COVID-19 vaccine. Clones were read by immunoSEQ multiplex PCR, and TCRdb kept only the in-frame ones, dropping some. Of over 150,000 clones in the sample, about 91% were seen once. This sample comprised peripheral blood, obtained on day 0 of AZD1222 vaccination. These receptors all come from an adult in good health.

The V gene is TRBV28, the J gene TRBJ1-1; D not certain. The CDR3 consists of 12 residues. Between the trimmed V and J ends, which lost 5 bases and 4 bases, there was a span of 8 bases. Germline V gene sequence: CDR1 MDHEN, CDR2 SYDVKM. Here the CDR3 reads CASSTKGTEAFF. CDR3 nucleotide sequence: TGTGCCAGCAGTACGAAGGGCACTGAAGCTTTCTTT.

V usage is TRBV10-2 and J usage is TRBJ2-5; 7 bases agree with TRBD1. V lost 8 bases to trimming and J lost 2 bases; unmatched junction nucleotides: 5. This CDR3 spans 13 amino acids. Germline lookup yields CDR1 WSHSY and CDR2 SAAADI. The CDR3: CASSGQPQETQYF. The DNA for the CDR3 is TGCGCCAGCTCGGGACAGCCTCAAGAGACCCAGTACTTC.

This rearrangement joins TRBV28 to TRBJ2-5; 8 positions agree with TRBD1. This CDR3 contains 14 residues. The J segment lost 4 bases and the V segment lost 6 bases, leaving 7 bases of the junction unmatched. The V gene's germline CDR1 is MDHEN and CDR2 SYDVKM. The CDR3 DNA sequence: TGTGCCAGCAGATCTGACAGGGGTAGAGAGACCCAGTACTTC. Translation: CASRSDRGRETQYF.

V and J are TRBV19 and TRBJ2-2, with D possibly TRBD2 on 5 matching bases. Germline V lookup: CDR1 LNHDA, CDR2 SQIVND (reference sequence). Trimming took off 2 bases at V and 5 bases at J, with 6 bases between the two ends. CDR3 length: 13 amino acids. CDR3 coding DNA: TGTGCCAGTAGTATACCGGGGACCGGGGAGCTGTTTTTT. Translated, it gives CASSIPGTGELFF.

This clone was observed once. The J gene is TRBJ1-5, the V gene TRBV27; 8 bases are shared with TRBD1. This CDR3 spans 16 amino acids. Trimming removed 2 bases from V and 4 bases from J; junction bases left unmatched: 7. Germline CDR1 MNHEY, CDR2 SMNVEV (reference sequence). CDR3 amino acids: CASSLTRGRGNQPQHF. For the CDR3, the DNA is TGTGCCAGCAGTTTAACCAGGGGGCGAGGTAATCAGCCCCAGCATTTT.

This chain uses TRBV12-5 with TRBJ2-2, with 11 bases identical to TRBD1. The ends lost 0 bases at V and 3 bases at J; junction bases unmatched: 3. CDR3 size: 17 residues. Germline V lookup: CDR1 LGHNT, CDR2 FRNRAP. This CDR3 is CASGLVGTGGYTGELFF. The CDR3 nucleotides read TGTGCTAGTGGTTTGGTAGGGACAGGGGGTTACACCGGGGAGCTGTTTTTT.

V is TRBV6-4 and J is TRBJ1-2; possible D gene TRBD1, 5 bases. This CDR3 spans 16 amino acids. The germline gives CDR1 MRHNA, CDR2 SNTAGT. V was trimmed by 0 bases and J by 6 bases, leaving 17 bases between them. CDR3 residues: CASSDSSSRDWDGYTF. CDR3 in DNA: TGTGCCAGCAGTGACTCGTCATCCAGGGATTGGGATGGCTACACCTTC.

The chain employs TRBV5-6 and TRBJ1-2, with D possibly matching TRBD1 (5 bases). Trimming took 7 bases from V and 4 from J, leaving 11 bases between them. Germline CDR1 is SGHDT and CDR2 is YYEEEE. This CDR3 contains 12 residues. The CDR3 DNA follows: TGTGCCAGCCAGATCGGGGGCTATGGCTACACCTTC. Its protein product is CASQIGGYGYTF.

V is TRBV19 and J is TRBJ1-1; D is uncertain. This CDR3 comprises 13 residues. The V gene's germline CDR1 is LNHDA and CDR2 SQIVND (reference sequence). V lost 0 bases, J lost 3 bases, and 5 bases lay in between. This CDR3 reads CASSIDRDTEAFF. The CDR3 DNA follows: TGTGCCAGTAGTATAGACCGGGACACTGAAGCTTTCTTT.

The chain joins TRBV11-2 to TRBJ2-1; D is possibly TRBD2 (6 bases). The CDR3 is made up of 15 amino acids. The V and J ends lost 4 bases and 8 bases respectively, with 18 bases between them. CDR1 and CDR2 (germline): SGHAT, FQNNGV. CDR3 protein: CASSSWEASWHEQFF. CDR3 nucleotides: TGTGCCAGCAGCTCTTGGGAGGCTAGTTGGCATGAGCAGTTCTTC.

This clone was seen just once. V gene TRBV7-2 combines with J gene TRBJ2-7; D perhaps matches TRBD1 (5 bases). Trimming left V 5 bases short and J 4 bases short, with 15 bases between. This CDR3 has 14 residues. CDR1 and CDR2 from the germline V gene are SGHTA and FQGNSA. The CDR3 loop is CASSPNPGSYEQYF. CDR3 in DNA: TGTGCCAGCAGCCCCAACCCAGGGTCGTACGAGCAGTACTTC.

This chain links TRBV6-5 with TRBJ2-5; 9 positions match TRBD1. V lost 6 bases and J lost 2; bases outside the gene matches: 7. CDR3 length: 15 residues. Germline CDR1 MNHEY, CDR2 SVGAGI. CDR3 nucleotide sequence: TGTGCCAGCAGGCCCGGGACAGGGCTGCAAGAGACCCAGTACTTC. Translation gives CASRPGTGLQETQYF.

The rearrangement joins TRBV4-1 to TRBJ1-1; a weak D match, TRBD1 (6 bases). This CDR3 is 14 amino acids long. V was trimmed by 4 bases and J by 6 bases, leaving 15 bases between them. Germline CDR1 MGHRA, CDR2 YSYEKL. In DNA form, the CDR3 reads TGCGCCAGCAGCCCCTCTTCAGGGGCACCTGAAGCTTTCTTT. Its translation is CASSPSSGAPEAFF.

The chain combines TRBV11-2 with TRBJ2-6; D is possibly TRBD1 (6 bases). Looked up from germline, CDR1 is SGHAT and CDR2 is FQNNGV. The CDR3 is made up of 15 amino acids. The ends were cut back, 4 bases at V and 1 base at J, with 8 bases in the middle. In DNA, the CDR3 is TGTGCCAGCAGCTCGCAGGGGTCTGGGGCCAACGTCCTGACTTTC. This codes for CASSSQGSGANVLTF.

V gene TRBV5-6 combines with J gene TRBJ2-7, with 10 nucleotides matching TRBD2. J lost 4 bases, V lost 1 base, and 5 bases had no gene match. Germline V lookup: CDR1 SGHDT, CDR2 YYEEEE. This CDR3 region has 15 residues. The CDR3 nucleotides read TGTGCCAGCAGCTTGATGGTAGCGGGAGGATACGAGCAGTACTTC. Amino acid sequence: CASSLMVAGGYEQYF.

CDR3 region: CSVVGGAGVNEQFF. The CDR3 DNA reads TGCAGCGTTGTCGGGGGAGCGGGTGTTAATGAGCAGTTCTTC. The chain employs TRBV29-1 and TRBJ2-1, with D possibly TRBD2 on 6 matching bases. This CDR3 has 14 amino acids. Germline V gives CDR1 SQVTM, CDR2 ANQGSEA. The V gene lost 4 bases and the J gene lost 7 bases, with 17 bases spanning the gap.

This clone occurred a few times. This chain uses TRBV15 with TRBJ1-6; D may be TRBD1 (6 bases). The CDR3 is 15 amino acids. Germline CDR1 reads LNHNV; CDR2 reads YYDKDF (reference sequence). V was trimmed by 0 bases and J by 7 bases, leaving 10 bases between them. The DNA for the CDR3 is TGTGCCACCAGCAGAGATAAGGGGGTAAATTCACCCCTCCACTTT. Amino acid sequence: CATSRDKGVNSPLHF.

A few counts support this clone. CDR3: CASGGRGGQPQHF. As DNA, the CDR3 is TGTGCTAGTGGGGGACGGGGCGGGCAGCCCCAGCATTTT. This chain joins TRBV12-5 and TRBJ1-5; maybe TRBD1 (5 bases). The V and J ends lost 6 bases and 7 bases respectively, with 13 bases between them. The V gene's germline CDR1 is LGHNT and CDR2 FRNRAP. The CDR3 loop spans 13 amino acids. The variable domain in full, with the rest retrieved from reference TRBV12-5 and TRBJ1-5, is DARVTQTPRHKVTEMGQEVTMRCQPILGHNTVFWYRQTMMQGLELLAYFRNRAPLDDSGMPKDRFSAEMPDATLATLKIQPSEPRDSAVYFCASGGRGGQPQHFGDGTRLSIL.

The V gene is TRBV12-3 or TRBV12-4, the J gene TRBJ1-2, with 7 nucleotides matching TRBD1. The CDR3 loop spans 13 amino acids. Trimming at V came to 6 bases and at J to 4 bases, leaving 5 bases not matched to a gene. The CDR3 DNA follows: TGTGCCAGCAGCCTGGACAGGAGCTATGGCTACACCTTC. This encodes CASSLDRSYGYTF.

The chain combines TRBV5-4 with TRBJ1-3, with TRBD1 identical over 8 bases. Trimming cost V 0 bases and J 4 bases; bases outside gene matches: 12. From germline, CDR1 is SGHNT and CDR2 YYREEE (reference sequence). The CDR3 contains 18 residues. CDR3 amino acids: CASSLETATGEGGNTIYF. For the CDR3, the DNA is TGTGCCAGCAGCTTGGAAACCGCGACAGGGGAAGGCGGAAACACCATATATTTT.

The chain links TRBV5-8 to TRBJ1-2; 10 bases line up with TRBD1. J was trimmed by 4 bases and V by 5 bases; bases with no gene match: 5. The germline V gene encodes CDR1 SGHTS and CDR2 YDEGEE. The length of the CDR3 is 14 residues. CDR3 DNA: TGTGCCAGCAGACCGACAGGGGGCATCTATGGCTACACCTTC. It encodes CASRPTGGIYGYTF.

V and J are TRBV2 and TRBJ1-5, with TRBD1 identical over 8 bases. The CDR3 contains 13 residues. V was pared by 8 bases and J by 4 bases, with 4 bases of the junction left unmatched. Germline CDR1 is SNHLY and CDR2 is FYNNEI. CDR3 protein: CASGTGGNQPQHF. CDR3 bases: TGTGCCAGCGGAACAGGGGGTAATCAGCCCCAGCATTTT.

This clone showed up many times. J is TRBJ1-1 and V is TRBV9; TRBD1 might be the D (5 bases). V shed 6 bases and J shed 3 bases, with 12 bases lying between them. Germline CDR1 is SGDLS and CDR2 is YYNGEE. The length of the CDR3 is 13 residues. CDR3 residues: CASNQGPHTEAFF. The DNA of the CDR3 is TGTGCCAGCAACCAGGGTCCCCACACTGAAGCTTTCTTT.

The chain recombines TRBV5-1 with TRBJ2-7, with TRBD1 matching over 7 bases. The CDR3 sequence is 15 residues long. Germline CDR1 reads SGHRS; CDR2 reads YFSETQ. V lost 5 bases, J lost 3 bases, and 11 bases stayed unmatched. This CDR3 reads CASRSPTSGGYEQYF. The CDR3 nucleotides read TGCGCCAGCAGATCCCCGACTTCAGGGGGCTACGAGCAGTACTTC.

V and J are TRBV7-8 and TRBJ2-5, with 12 bases fitting TRBD2. Germline V gene lookup returns CDR1 SGHVS and CDR2 FQNEAQ. The CDR3 has 16 residues. Trimming removed 5 bases from V and 4 bases from J; junction bases left unmatched: 8. The chain's CDR3 is CASSTTSGRRSETQYF. The CDR3 region has the DNA TGTGCCAGCAGCACCACTAGCGGGAGGCGTTCAGAGACCCAGTACTTC.

CDR3 amino acids: CASEGQGGIFGRLHF. DNA for the CDR3: TGTGCCAGCGAGGGGCAGGGGGGTATTTTCGGTCGCCTCCACTTT. This chain links TRBV6-5 with TRBJ1-6; 7 bases line up with TRBD1. Germline loops: CDR1 MNHEY, CDR2 SVGAGI. V gave up 8 bases and J gave up 15 bases; unmatched junction bases: 19. The CDR3 sequence is 15 residues long.

V gene TRBV7-3 combines with J gene TRBJ1-2; a possible D gene is TRBD1 (5 bases). Germline V CDR1 and CDR2: SGHTA, FQGTGA. V was shortened by 0 bases and J by 8 bases, with 19 bases between the two germline ends. The CDR3 length is 16 residues. The DNA for the CDR3 is TGTGCCAGCAGCTTAACGCGGGACTCTGATCGCCTCGGCTACACCTTC. It yields the protein CASSLTRDSDRLGYTF.